Presented here are 26 T cell receptor beta chains from one specimen sequenced in a study of control samples from healthy donors and cancer patients. TCRdb's copy holds only in-frame clones and misses some; the assay was immunoSEQ multiplex PCR. Of some 130,000 clones in the sample, over 75% were seen once. The sequenced material came from blood. The receptors here all came from a man between 35 and 55 years old in good health.

This chain links TRBV20-1 with TRBJ2-1; TRBD2 might be the D (5 bases). This CDR3 is built from 11 residues. V was clipped by 6 bases and J by 12 bases, with 15 bases between them. Germline loops: CDR1 DFQATT, CDR2 SNEGSKA (reference sequence). CDR3 region: CSARDYKGQFF. The CDR3, as DNA: TGCAGTGCCCGTGACTACAAGGGGCAGTTCTTC.

The chain joins TRBV3-1 (or the pseudogene TRBV3-2) to TRBJ2-3; possibly TRBD2 for D (7 bases). Germline V gene data show CDR1 as LGHDT and CDR2 as YNNKEL (reference sequence). The CDR3 runs to 15 residues. V lost 1 base and J lost 5, with 13 bases in between. The CDR3 coding sequence is TGTGCCAGCAGCCAAGGGGGGGGCCGGGGAGATACGCAGTATTTT. Translating gives CASSQGGGRGDTQYF.

In its sample, this clone was seen a few times. This chain joins TRBV11-2 and TRBJ2-7; no clear D gene. Trimming left V 5 bases short and J 7 bases short, with 18 bases between. This CDR3 comprises 14 residues. The V gene's germline CDR1 is SGHAT and CDR2 FQNNGV. DNA for the CDR3: TGTGCCAGCAGCCGATTACTGGGCCCTGAAGAGCAGTACTTC. It translates to CASSRLLGPEEQYF.

The chain employs TRBV13 and TRBJ2-5; 13 positions match TRBD2. Trimming removed 0 bases from V and 0 bases from J; junction bases left unmatched: 1. Germline-derived CDR1 and CDR2 are PRHDT and FYEKMQ (reference sequence). The CDR3 length is 17 residues. CDR3 sequence (DNA): TGTGCCAGCAGCTTAGGGGGACTAGCGGGAAACCAAGAGACCCAGTACTTC. Translated, it gives CASSLGGLAGNQETQYF.

The chain couples TRBV5-1 to TRBJ2-3; TRBD2 might be the D (6 bases). Trimming shortened V by 4 bases and J by 8 bases, and 17 bases separated the two germline ends. Germline V gene sequence: CDR1 SGHRS, CDR2 YFSETQ. CDR3 length: 14 amino acids. This CDR3 is CASSDGTSPFTQYF. The CDR3 nucleotides read TGCGCCAGCAGCGACGGGACTTCCCCATTTACGCAGTATTTT.

The chain is built from TRBV18 and TRBJ2-2; D remains unclear. There are 12 residues in the CDR3. Germline V lookup: CDR1 KGHSH, CDR2 LQKENI. V was shortened by 4 bases and J by 5 bases, with 5 bases between the two germline ends. The CDR3 region is CASSLSTGELFF. The DNA for the CDR3 is TGTGCCAGCTCACTTAGTACCGGGGAGCTGTTTTTT.

The chain links TRBV4-1 to TRBJ2-5, with TRBD2 identical over 7 bases. Unmatched junction bases numbered 8, after V lost 1 base and J lost 0 bases. CDR3 length: 17 residues. Germline V gene lookup returns CDR1 MGHRA and CDR2 YSYEKL. The CDR3 region is CASSQVGGRQYQETQYF. DNA for the CDR3: TGCGCCAGCAGCCAAGTAGGCGGGAGACAGTACCAAGAGACCCAGTACTTC.

The rearrangement uses TRBV5-5 and TRBJ2-5; D could derive from TRBD1 or TRBD2 (5 bases each). Germline CDR1 and CDR2: SGHKS and YYEKEE (reference sequence). The CDR3 runs 13 residues. V dropped 4 bases and J dropped 4 bases, with 11 bases sitting between them. The chain's CDR3 is CASSLGAAETQYF. As DNA, the CDR3 is TGTGCCAGCAGCCTCGGGGCCGCAGAGACCCAGTACTTC.

V and J are TRBV28 and TRBJ2-2; D perhaps matches TRBD1 (6 bases). Per germline, CDR1 MDHEN and CDR2 SYDVKM. The CDR3 is 12 residues long. With 8 bases removed from V and 6 bases from J, the gap between germline ends came to 10 bases. In DNA, the CDR3 is TGTGCCAGCGGGACATTTCCCGGGGAGCTGTTTTTT. Amino acids: CASGTFPGELFF.

This clone showed up just once. V and J are TRBV30 and TRBJ1-2; D remains ambiguous. Germline lookup yields CDR1 GTSNPN and CDR2 SVGIG (reference sequence). Deletions cut 3 bases from V and 7 bases from J, with 15 bases between. The CDR3 loop spans 13 amino acids. DNA of the CDR3: TGTGCCTGGAGACAAGCCGACTTCGCTGGCTACACCTTC. This codes for CAWRQADFAGYTF.

The chain recombines TRBV29-1 with TRBJ1-4; D ambiguous. This CDR3 comprises 15 residues. Germline V gives CDR1 SQVTM, CDR2 ANQGSEA. V was trimmed by 5 bases and J by 2 bases, leaving 15 bases between them. The CDR3 sequence is CSVSFIGNTNEKLFF. The CDR3 nucleotides read TGCAGCGTTTCTTTCATTGGGAACACTAATGAAAAACTGTTTTTT.

This chain joins TRBV28 and TRBJ2-7; tentatively, D is TRBD1 or TRBD2 (5 bases each). The CDR3 runs to 12 residues. V dropped 5 bases and J dropped 3 bases, with 8 bases sitting between them. Germline CDR1 MDHEN, CDR2 SYDVKM. The CDR3 protein is CASSPGGYEQYF. The CDR3 bases are TGTGCCAGCAGTCCTGGGGGCTACGAGCAGTACTTC.

The gene calls are TRBV19 and TRBJ1-1; D is unclear. CDR1 and CDR2 (germline): LNHDA, SQIVND (reference sequence). Trimming took off 5 bases at V and 6 bases at J, with 16 bases between the two ends. CDR3 length: 14 residues. Written as DNA, the CDR3 is TGTGCCAGTAGTCGAGACCCTATTGGGCCTGAAGCTTTCTTT. Protein sequence: CASSRDPIGPEAFF.

The chain is built from TRBV3-1 (or the pseudogene TRBV3-2) and TRBJ2-7; D uncertain. V dropped 3 bases and J dropped 7 bases, with 13 bases sitting between them. CDR1 LGHDT and CDR2 YNNKEL come from the germline V gene (reference sequence). The CDR3 consists of 13 residues. The CDR3 nucleotides are TGTGCCAGCAGCCAGCGTCCGAAAAGGGAGCAGTACTTC. Encoded protein: CASSQRPKREQYF.

The chain recombines TRBV5-6 with TRBJ2-2, with 7 bases that match TRBD1. Germline trimming cut 4 bases from V and 7 bases from J; bases unmatched to any gene: 7. The CDR3 contains 14 residues. The germline V gene encodes CDR1 SGHDT and CDR2 YYEEEE. The CDR3 loop is CASSPPTGYGELFF. The CDR3 DNA sequence: TGTGCCAGCAGCCCCCCGACAGGGTACGGGGAGCTGTTTTTT. Supplemented by reference TRBV5-6 and TRBJ2-2, the full variable domain reads DAGVTQSPTHLIKTRGQQVTLRCSPKSGHDTVSWYQQALGQGPQFIFQYYEEEERQRGNFPDRFSGHQFPNYSSELNVNALLLGDSALYLCASSPPTGYGELFFGEGSRLTVL.

The V call is TRBV2, the J call TRBJ2-1, with 10 bases aligning to TRBD2. CDR3 length: 16 residues. V dropped 6 bases and J dropped 4; count of bases not matched to a gene: 9. Germline-derived CDR1 and CDR2 are SNHLY and FYNNEI. The CDR3 region has the DNA TGTGCCAGCAGGGGAGGACCTAGCGGGGGTTACAATGAGCAGTTCTTC. It encodes CASRGGPSGGYNEQFF.

This chain links TRBV19 with TRBJ1-4; weak D call: TRBD1 (6 bases). The V gene's germline CDR1 is LNHDA and CDR2 SQIVND (reference sequence). The CDR3 length is 16 residues. V shed 11 bases and J shed 5 bases, with 24 bases lying between them. CDR3: CALHGGRLRKNEKLFF. In nucleotides, the CDR3 is TGTGCCCTCCATGGGGGGCGCCTTCGCAAGAATGAAAAACTGTTTTTT.

The rearrangement links TRBV3-1 (or the pseudogene TRBV3-2) to TRBJ1-3; no definite D call. This CDR3 is 17 amino acids long. Trimming left V 8 bases short and J 0 bases short, with 20 bases between. From germline, CDR1 is LGHDT and CDR2 YNNKEL (reference sequence). CDR3 nucleotide sequence: TGTGCCAGCGGGGTGGGCCGACCCTCCCTCTCTGGAAACACCATATATTTT. It is translated as CASGVGRPSLSGNTIYF.

This chain connects TRBV14 to TRBJ1-2; D is uncertain. V was trimmed by 4 bases and J by 2 bases, leaving 8 bases between them. The V gene's germline CDR1 is SGHDN and CDR2 FVKESK. This CDR3 contains 13 residues. The CDR3 DNA follows: TGTGCCAGCAGCCCCAGCTTGAACTATGGCTACACCTTC. Amino acid sequence: CASSPSLNYGYTF.

The chain is built from TRBV19 and TRBJ1-2; D not resolved. Germline values: CDR1 LNHDA, CDR2 SQIVND (reference sequence). The ends were cut back, 0 bases at V and 8 bases at J, with 10 bases in the middle. This CDR3 comprises 13 residues. The CDR3 DNA is TGTGCCAGTAGTATAGAAGGATTCTACGGCTACACCTTC. Translation: CASSIEGFYGYTF.

This sequence joins TRBV30 and TRBJ1-3, with D tentatively TRBD1 (6 bases). V lost 8 bases, J lost 0 bases, and 11 bases lay in between. The CDR3 consists of 13 residues. CDR1 GTSNPN and CDR2 SVGIG come from the germline V gene (reference sequence). CDR3 coding DNA: TGTGCCGCGTTACAGGGCTCTGGAAACACCATATATTTT. Amino acids: CAALQGSGNTIYF.

J is TRBJ1-3 and V is TRBV7-2; no reliable D call. The CDR3 is 14 residues long. In germline, CDR1 is SGHTA, CDR2 FQGNSA. V was shortened by 4 bases and J by 4 bases, with 11 bases between the two germline ends. The CDR3 loop is CASSYLSSGNTIYF. DNA for the CDR3: TGTGCCAGCAGCTACCTCTCATCGGGAAACACCATATATTTT.

J is TRBJ2-1 and V is TRBV6-2 or TRBV6-3; TRBD1 matches at 8 bases. CDR3 length equals 13 residues. Germline CDR1 is MNHEY and CDR2 is SVGEGT. Germline trimming cut 0 bases from V and 10 bases from J; bases unmatched to any gene: 2. This CDR3 is CASSYSPGGEQFF. CDR3 coding DNA: TGTGCCAGCAGTTACTCTCCAGGGGGCGAGCAGTTCTTC.

V gene TRBV14 combines with J gene TRBJ2-3; no firm D call. This CDR3 comprises 15 residues. V was cut by 2 bases and J by 2 bases, with 11 bases left in between. CDR1 SGHDN and CDR2 FVKESK come from the germline V gene. The CDR3 reads CASSQTRSSTDTQYF. Written as DNA, the CDR3 is TGTGCCAGCAGCCAAACTCGCAGCTCCACAGATACGCAGTATTTT.

The chain recombines TRBV5-8 with TRBJ2-7; D is possibly TRBD2 (7 bases). Germline CDR1 is SGHTS and CDR2 is YDEGEE. Trimming left V 5 bases short and J 1 base short, with 13 bases between. The CDR3 is 14 residues long. For the CDR3, the DNA is TGTGCCAGCAGTACGAGGGGGGGGTCCTACGAGCAGTACTTC. Its protein is CASSTRGGSYEQYF.

The chain uses TRBV28 and TRBJ1-1; no clear D. The germline V and J ends were trimmed by 8 bases and 0 bases, with 16 bases remaining between them. CDR3 length: 15 amino acids. Germline V gene data show CDR1 as MDHEN and CDR2 as SYDVKM. The CDR3 here is CASLIVGPMNTEAFF. The CDR3 region has the DNA TGTGCCAGCCTCATCGTCGGACCTATGAACACTGAAGCTTTCTTT.